This TCR beta chain was recovered during a study of blood T cell repertoires in COVID-19. About the study: From the United States, Italy and Spain came samples of acute and convalescent COVID-19. Sources were T cells, B-cell-depleted T cells, or PBMCs; the material itself was cDNA or gDNA.

As originally analysed: Amplifying reference gene primers gave estimates of nucleated cell counts. Only in-frame clones appear in the TCRdb table, and some are missing; sequencing was by immunoSEQ multiplex PCR. From that table come the V and J calls and clone size; the DNA was used to work out D and trimming. The repertoire holds about 150,000 clones, with around 84% as singletons. V gave up 2 bases and J gave up 8 bases, with 12 bases separating them. The CDR3 runs to 14 residues. Germline V gene lookup returns CDR1 LGHNT and CDR2 FRNRAP. The chain uses TRBV12-5 and TRBJ2-2; D perhaps matches TRBD2 (6 bases). This sequence was found in a man between 60 and 75 years old with active or convalescent COVID-19. Source material: peripheral blood. CDR3 sequence reads: CASGLSGLRGELFF. Written as DNA, the CDR3 is TGTGCTAGTGGTTTGTCGGGACTTCGGGGGGAGCTGTTTTTT. The variable domain in full, with the rest retrieved from reference TRBV12-5 and TRBJ2-2, is DARVTQTPRHKVTEMGQEVTMRCQPILGHNTVFWYRQTMMQGLELLAYFRNRAPLDDSGMPKDRFSAEMPDATLATLKIQPSEPRDSAVYFCASGLSGLRGELFFGEGSRLTVL.